This is a list of T cell receptor beta chains from one sample in a study of CD8+CD57+ T cells in acquired aplastic anemia. TCRdb re-analysed the reads in MiXCR, keeping a single row per CDR3 protein. The table lists 95,000 to 150,000 distinct CDR3 sequences, 50% to 70% of them singletons, with roughly 29% in the top ten. The sample comprised sorted CD4+, CD8+, or CD8+CD57+ T cells (not recorded which) from PBMCs. Receptors originate from a human donor with aplastic anemia. Each CDR3 is given with its conserved first and last residue. A D gene is named only where the DNA matches it firmly. The size entry is marked missing in some rows and otherwise reads once, few, many or a size class.

clone size: NA; J gene: TRBJ2-3; V gene: TRBV7-6; D gene: NA; CDR3 DNA: TGTGCCAGCAGCTCCGGGTCCTCCTACACAGATACGCAGTATTTT; CDR3 protein: CASSSGSSYTDTQYF
clone size: NA; J gene: TRBJ2-7; V gene: TRBV7-9; D gene: NA; CDR3 DNA: TGTGCCAGCAGCCCGGACCGGGGGTTGTACGAGCAGTACTTC; CDR3 protein: CASSPDRGLYEQYF
clone size: NA; J gene: TRBJ2-7; V gene: TRBV2; D gene: NA; CDR3 DNA: TGTGCCAGCAGTGAGGGAGGGCAGTACTTC; CDR3 protein: CASSEGGQYF
clone size: NA; J gene: TRBJ2-7; V gene: TRBV7-9; D gene: NA; CDR3 DNA: TGTGCCAGCAGCTTAGTCGCAGACGGGCAGTACTTC; CDR3 protein: CASSLVADGQYF
clone size: many; J gene: TRBJ2-7; V gene: TRBV27; D gene: NA; CDR3 DNA: TGTGCCAGCACATACGGGACAAACTACGAGCAGTACTTC; CDR3 protein: CASTYGTNYEQYF
clone size: many; J gene: TRBJ1-1; V gene: TRBV20-1; D gene: NA; CDR3 DNA: TGCAGTGCTAGAGATGGGGTCGCAGGCGGGAACACTGAAGCTTTCTTT; CDR3 protein: CSARDGVAGGNTEAFF
clone size: few; J gene: TRBJ2-3; V gene: TRBV25-1; D gene: TRBD2; CDR3 DNA: TGTGCCAGCAGGAGGACTAGCGGGGGGCGAGATACGCAGTATTTT; CDR3 protein: CASRRTSGGRDTQYF
clone size: few; J gene: TRBJ2-7; V gene: TRBV2; D gene: NA; CDR3 DNA: TGTGCCAGCATCCGCGGGGACCTCTCCTACGAGCAGTACTTC; CDR3 protein: CASIRGDLSYEQYF
clone size: few; J gene: TRBJ2-7; V gene: TRBV29-1; D gene: NA; CDR3 DNA: TGCAGCGTTGAAGATCAGGGGACCTACGAGCAGTACTTC; CDR3 protein: CSVEDQGTYEQYF
clone size: NA; J gene: TRBJ2-5; V gene: TRBV10-3; D gene: NA; CDR3 DNA: TGTGCCATCAGTGAGTCTAGTCGTGATCAGCCCCAGTACTTC; CDR3 protein: CAISESSRDQPQYF
clone size: once; J gene: TRBJ2-3; V gene: TRBV11-1; D gene: TRBD2; CDR3 DNA: TGTGCCAGCAGCCCTAGCGGGGGGAGCACAGATACGCAGTCTTTT; CDR3 protein: CASSPSGGSTDTQSF
clone size: NA; J gene: TRBJ2-7; V gene: TRBV9; D gene: TRBD2; CDR3 DNA: TGTGCCAGCAGCGAGGGAGGCGGGAGGTACTACGAGCAGTACTTC; CDR3 protein: CASSEGGGRYYEQYF
clone size: NA; J gene: TRBJ2-5; V gene: TRBV5-1; D gene: NA; CDR3 DNA: TGCGCCAGCAGCTTGGAGGCGGGGGCCCAAGAGACCCAGTACTTC; CDR3 protein: CASSLEAGAQETQYF
clone size: many; J gene: TRBJ1-1; V gene: TRBV9; D gene: TRBD1; CDR3 DNA: TGTGCCAGCAGCGGCCGACAGGGAGGGACTGAAGCTTTCTTT; CDR3 protein: CASSGRQGGTEAFF
clone size: NA; J gene: TRBJ1-2; V gene: TRBV30; D gene: NA; CDR3 DNA: TGTGCCTGGAGTGTTGGGACGGTCTATGGCTACACCTTC; CDR3 protein: CAWSVGTVYGYTF
clone size: few; J gene: TRBJ1-6; V gene: TRBV10-3; D gene: TRBD1; CDR3 DNA: TGTGCCATCAGTGCCGGGACAGGGGGATATAATTCACCCCTCCACTTT; CDR3 protein: CAISAGTGGYNSPLHF
clone size: few; J gene: TRBJ1-6; V gene: TRBV7-9; D gene: NA; CDR3 DNA: TGTGCCAGCAGCTTAGGACTTGAGTCACCCCTCCACTTT; CDR3 protein: CASSLGLESPLHF
clone size: NA; J gene: TRBJ1-2; V gene: TRBV7-9; D gene: NA; CDR3 DNA: TGTGCCAGCAGCTTAGCCCCACTGACTACTACCTTC; CDR3 protein: CASSLAPLTTTF
clone size: NA; J gene: TRBJ2-2; V gene: TRBV7-9; D gene: NA; CDR3 DNA: TGTGCCAGCGAGAGGGGGTACACCGGGGAGCTGTTTTTT; CDR3 protein: CASERGYTGELFF
clone size: NA; J gene: TRBJ2-2; V gene: TRBV25-1; D gene: NA; CDR3 DNA: TGTGCCAGCAGTGACCCAAACCGGAGGGGGGAGCTGTTTTTT; CDR3 protein: CASSDPNRRGELFF
clone size: NA; J gene: TRBJ1-1; V gene: TRBV25-1; D gene: NA; CDR3 DNA: TGTGCCAGCAGTGCTCGGGGGCCGGTGAACACTGAAGCTTTCTTT; CDR3 protein: CASSARGPVNTEAFF
clone size: NA; J gene: TRBJ2-1; V gene: TRBV29-1; D gene: NA; CDR3 DNA: TGCAGCGTTGAAGAAGGACACAGGAACGATGAGCAGTTCTTC; CDR3 protein: CSVEEGHRNDEQFF
clone size: many; J gene: TRBJ2-7; V gene: TRBV7-2; D gene: TRBD2; CDR3 DNA: TGTGCCAGCAGGCTGACTAGCGGGCCCTCCTACGAGCAGTACTTC; CDR3 protein: CASRLTSGPSYEQYF
clone size: NA; J gene: TRBJ1-6; V gene: TRBV7-9; D gene: TRBD1; CDR3 DNA: TGTGCCAGCAGCCTAGGGGCACAGGGGACGAGGGCCCTCCACTTT; CDR3 protein: CASSLGAQGTRALHF
clone size: NA; J gene: TRBJ2-1; V gene: TRBV10-3; D gene: TRBD2; CDR3 DNA: TGTGCCAGCATCTACCCTAGCGGGAGAGGCAATGAGCAGTTCTTC; CDR3 protein: CASIYPSGRGNEQFF
clone size: NA; J gene: TRBJ2-5; V gene: TRBV15; D gene: NA; CDR3 DNA: TGTGCCGCCAGCAGGAGGCAGTGGGAGACCCAGTACTTC; CDR3 protein: CAASRRQWETQYF
clone size: NA; J gene: TRBJ1-5; V gene: TRBV15; D gene: NA; CDR3 DNA: TGTGCCACCAGCAACCTCGGGACTCCGGAGCAGCCCCAGCATTTT; CDR3 protein: CATSNLGTPEQPQHF
clone size: NA; J gene: TRBJ1-1; V gene: TRBV9; D gene: NA; CDR3 DNA: TGTGCCAGCAACCACAACACTGAAGCTTTCTTT; CDR3 protein: CASNHNTEAFF
clone size: many; J gene: TRBJ2-3; V gene: TRBV7-9; D gene: NA; CDR3 DNA: TGTGCCAGCAGCTTAGTGCTTAGCACAGATACGCAGTATTTT; CDR3 protein: CASSLVLSTDTQYF
clone size: once; J gene: TRBJ2-5; V gene: TRBV29-1; D gene: TRBD1; CDR3 DNA: TGCAGCGTTGAAGGGGGACAGGGTACGGGAGAGACCCAGTACTTC; CDR3 protein: CSVEGGQGTGETQYF
clone size: NA; J gene: TRBJ2-3; V gene: TRBV28; D gene: NA; CDR3 DNA: TGTGCCAGCAGTTTACCGGGAGCGGCAGATACGCAGTATTTT; CDR3 protein: CASSLPGAADTQYF
clone size: many; J gene: TRBJ1-1; V gene: TRBV29-1; D gene: NA; CDR3 DNA: TGCAGCGTAAAGGGAGCTGGGAGTGAAGCTTTCTTT; CDR3 protein: CSVKGAGSEAFF
clone size: NA; J gene: TRBJ2-1; V gene: TRBV11-2; D gene: NA; CDR3 DNA: TGTGCCAGCAGCTTAGTTCAGGGGCGCGGGGCTGAGCAGTTCTTC; CDR3 protein: CASSLVQGRGAEQFF
clone size: NA; J gene: TRBJ1-6; V gene: TRBV2; D gene: TRBD1; CDR3 DNA: TGTGCCAGCAGTTCTATCGGACAGGGGGCGGCTTCACCCCTCCACTTT; CDR3 protein: CASSSIGQGAASPLHF
clone size: NA; J gene: TRBJ1-5; V gene: TRBV2; D gene: NA; CDR3 DNA: TGTGCCAGCAGTGCCAGGGATAGCAATCAGCCCCAGCATTTT; CDR3 protein: CASSARDSNQPQHF
clone size: NA; J gene: TRBJ1-4; V gene: TRBV2; D gene: NA; CDR3 DNA: TGTGCCAGCAGGCGGACAGCAACTAATGAAAAACTGTTTTTT; CDR3 protein: CASRRTATNEKLFF
clone size: many; J gene: TRBJ1-1; V gene: TRBV7-2; D gene: NA; CDR3 DNA: TGTGCCAGCAGCTTAAGTGGGGGTTACACTGAAGCTTTCTTT; CDR3 protein: CASSLSGGYTEAFF
clone size: NA; J gene: TRBJ1-1; V gene: TRBV15; D gene: NA; CDR3 DNA: TGTGCCACCAGCAGAGGGGGTCGTACTGAAGCTTTCTTT; CDR3 protein: CATSRGGRTEAFF
clone size: NA; J gene: TRBJ1-2; V gene: TRBV10-3; D gene: NA; CDR3 DNA: TGTGCCATCAGTGAGGATCCTTATGGCTACACCTTC; CDR3 protein: CAISEDPYGYTF
clone size: NA; J gene: TRBJ2-1; V gene: TRBV24-1; D gene: TRBD2; CDR3 DNA: TGTGCCACCAGTGATGAGGGAGGGGCCTACAATGAGCAGTTCTTC; CDR3 protein: CATSDEGGAYNEQFF
clone size: many; J gene: TRBJ1-5; V gene: TRBV19; D gene: TRBD1; CDR3 DNA: TGTGCCAGTAGTATAGATCTAAGTGAGGGGGCTGGCAATCAGCCCCAGCATTTT; CDR3 protein: CASSIDLSEGAGNQPQHF
clone size: NA; J gene: TRBJ2-7; V gene: TRBV20-1; D gene: NA; CDR3 DNA: TGCAGTGCTTCCCTCGGGACAACCTACGAGCAGTACTTC; CDR3 protein: CSASLGTTYEQYF
clone size: many; J gene: TRBJ2-1; V gene: TRBV7-3; D gene: TRBD1; CDR3 DNA: TGTGCCAGCAGCTTATATCAGGGGGCGGACAGGGAGCAGTTCTTC; CDR3 protein: CASSLYQGADREQFF
clone size: many; J gene: TRBJ1-6; V gene: TRBV4-1; D gene: NA; CDR3 DNA: TGCGCCAGCAGCCTTGAGGAGGGGGTTAGTAATTCACCCCTCCACTTT; CDR3 protein: CASSLEEGVSNSPLHF
clone size: NA; J gene: TRBJ1-2; V gene: TRBV2; D gene: TRBD1; CDR3 DNA: TGTGCCAGCAGTGGCGGGACAGGGGGCTTCAGAAGCTATGGCTACACCTTC; CDR3 protein: CASSGGTGGFRSYGYTF
clone size: many; J gene: TRBJ1-2; V gene: TRBV6-1; D gene: NA; CDR3 DNA: TGTGCCAGCAGTCAGGGGCCGGGCTATGGCTACACCTTC; CDR3 protein: CASSQGPGYGYTF
clone size: many; J gene: TRBJ1-2; V gene: TRBV10-3; D gene: TRBD1; CDR3 DNA: TGTGCCATCAGTGATCGGTGGACAGGGCGATATGGCTACACCTTC; CDR3 protein: CAISDRWTGRYGYTF
clone size: many; J gene: TRBJ1-5; V gene: TRBV7-9; D gene: NA; CDR3 DNA: TGTGCCAGCAGCTTAGCGGACGGGCCTCAGCCCCAGCATTTT; CDR3 protein: CASSLADGPQPQHF
clone size: NA; J gene: TRBJ1-1; V gene: TRBV29-1; D gene: NA; CDR3 DNA: TGCAGCACTGCACTCAGGGATTCGGGGACTGAAGCTTTCTTT; CDR3 protein: CSTALRDSGTEAFF
clone size: NA; J gene: TRBJ1-1; V gene: TRBV19; D gene: NA; CDR3 DNA: TGTGCCAGTAGTATCGTAAGGCAGGCTAATGAAGCTTTCTTT; CDR3 protein: CASSIVRQANEAFF